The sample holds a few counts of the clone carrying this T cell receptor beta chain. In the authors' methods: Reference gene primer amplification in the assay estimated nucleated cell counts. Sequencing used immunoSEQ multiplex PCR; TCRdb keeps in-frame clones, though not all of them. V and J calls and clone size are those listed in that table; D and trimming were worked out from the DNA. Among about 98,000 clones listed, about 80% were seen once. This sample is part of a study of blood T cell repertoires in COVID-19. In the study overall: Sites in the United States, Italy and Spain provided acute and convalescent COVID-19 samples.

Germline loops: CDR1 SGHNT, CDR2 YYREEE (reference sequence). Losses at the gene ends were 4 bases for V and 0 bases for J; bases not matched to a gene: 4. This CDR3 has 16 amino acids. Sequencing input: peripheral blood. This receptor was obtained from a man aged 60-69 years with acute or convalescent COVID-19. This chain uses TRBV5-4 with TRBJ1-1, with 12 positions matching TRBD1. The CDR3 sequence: CASSRGTGGLNTEAFF. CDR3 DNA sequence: TGTGCCAGCAGCCGTGGGACAGGGGGCTTGAACACTGAAGCTTTCTTT. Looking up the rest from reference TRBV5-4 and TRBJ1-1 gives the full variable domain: ETGVTQSPTHLIKTRGQQVTLRCSSQSGHNTVSWYQQALGQGPQFIFQYYREEENGRGNFPPRFSGLQFPNYSSELNVNALELDDSALYLCASSRGTGGLNTEAFFGQGTRLTVV.